This T cell receptor (beta chain) was observed in a study of Ad26.COV2.S vaccination and SARS-CoV-2 variants. The CDR3 length is 16 residues. With 0 bases removed from V and 1 base from J, the gap between germline ends came to 13 bases. CDR1 is SQVTM, CDR2 ANQGSEA, per germline. A note on this clone: Its antigen is as yet unknown.

Produced via immunoSEQ multiplex PCR; TCRdb's table is partial and in-frame only. The repertoire holds 300,000 to 400,000 clones, with about 92% as singletons. Notes on the study in general: Placebo recipients showed lower spike-specific TCR breadth than vaccinees. For non-spike TCRs, breadth in vaccine recipients resembled that in placebo recipients. The TCR breadth and depth analyses may have understated or missed part of the total T cell responses.

The specimen comprised peripheral blood, sampled after recovery from COVID-19. V gene TRBV29-1 combines with J gene TRBJ2-1; D remains unclear. This TCR was sampled from a human donor who had recovered from COVID-19. CDR3 residues: CSVEDPRRMSYNEQFF. Written as DNA, the CDR3 is TGCAGCGTTGAAGATCCCAGGCGAATGTCCTACAATGAGCAGTTCTTC.